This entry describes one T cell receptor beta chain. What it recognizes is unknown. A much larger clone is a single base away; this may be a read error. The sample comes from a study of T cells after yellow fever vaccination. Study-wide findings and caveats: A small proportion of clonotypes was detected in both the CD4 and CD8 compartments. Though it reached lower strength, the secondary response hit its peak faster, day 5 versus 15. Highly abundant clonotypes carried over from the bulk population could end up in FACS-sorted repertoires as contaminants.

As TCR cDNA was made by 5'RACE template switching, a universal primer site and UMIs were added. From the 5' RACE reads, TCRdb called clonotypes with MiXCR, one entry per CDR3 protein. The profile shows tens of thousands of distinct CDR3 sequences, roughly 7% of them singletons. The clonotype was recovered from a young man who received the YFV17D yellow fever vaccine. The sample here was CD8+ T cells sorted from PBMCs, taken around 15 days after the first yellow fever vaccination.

This chain's CDR3 is CASSKPLQLEETQYF. CDR3 sequence (DNA): TGTGCCAGCAGCAAACCCCTACAGCTTGAGGAGACCCAGTACTTC. The chain uses TRBV21-1 and TRBJ2-5; the D call TRBD1 from the table was never checked on the DNA. TRBV21-1 is labeled a pseudogene. There are 15 residues in the CDR3.